This TCR beta chain appears in the sequencing data of a study of response to subunit inactivated influenza vaccine. Study-wide results and limits: A suggestion made by the authors is that each seasonal influenza vaccination recruits few new T cells.

This clonotype was observed many times. The antigen is undetermined. TCRdb fed the RT-PCR reads into MiXCR, producing one record per CDR3 protein. The sample has 400,000 to 650,000 distinct CDR3 sequences, 6% to 9% seen once. CDR3 size: 14 residues. Trimming removed 0 bases at V and 8 bases at J, with 11 bases between. Germline assignment: CDR1 LNHNV and CDR2 YYDKDF (reference sequence). The TCR was taken from a man between 50 and 69 years old who received an inactivated influenza vaccine. Sequencing used PBMCs from blood, obtained about 23 months after vaccination. This chain connects TRBV15 to TRBJ2-4; D is ambiguous. In nucleotides, the CDR3 is TGTGCCACCAGCAGAGATACCCGAGCAGACATTCAGTACTTC. It is translated as CATSRDTRADIQYF.